This T cell receptor (beta chain) was profiled in a study of T cell responses to AZD1222 COVID-19 vaccine (dated by TCRdb to the early 2020s). Looking at the study overall: AZD1222 recipients with second doses at about 4 weeks or about 12 weeks were pooled, because spike-specific TCR depth and breadth did not differ between schedules. A total of around 240 trial participants underwent TCR sequencing, of whom 207 had received two doses of AZD1222 and around 26 had received two doses of the MenACWY control vaccine. Trial participants were enrolled into age subgroups of 18-55, 56-69 and 70-plus years, which contained approximately 150, 28 and 58 TCR-sequenced participants, respectively.

The time point label, as the study defines it: baseline before first vaccination. Samples from vaccinated people were obtained from the UK trials COV001 and COV002, which included a single-blind randomized controlled phase 2/3 trial of AZD1222 (ChAdOx1 nCoV-19) in healthy adults. Trial participant PBMC samples were collected at day 0 and day 28 after the second dose for TCRbeta chain sequencing. The CDR3 sequence holds 13 residues, the cysteine and phenylalanine included. Kept here is only the CDR3 DNA, which spans 39 bases and is read in frame from base 1. The germline V gene (reference sequence) gives CDR1 as GTSNPN and CDR2 as SVGIG. The germline ends are 14 bases apart after V is trimmed by 2 bases and J by 6 bases. What the research found in general, with its limitations: Conclusions about previously exposed vaccinees are limited, since just 6 or 7 AZD1222 recipients were seropositive for SARS-CoV-2 at baseline. Because no day 14 peak-response samples were available, repertoires were characterized only after the peak T cell response. CD4 TCRs associated with the vaccine covered the entire spike protein, and the dominant responses were in regions 160-218 and 743-854. After two AZD1222 doses, both the breadth and the depth of spike-specific TCRs were significantly higher than at day 0 and than in MenACWY recipients. In the small 56-69-year group, the increase in depth fell short of significance, most likely because of low power. Participants were mostly white British and included more females than males, and it was suggested by the authors that clonal diversity may have been underestimated. Reportedly, close to half of the unique spike-specific TCRs recognized epitopes lying outside the regions that are mutated in the B.1.351 and B.1.1.7 variants.

The CDR3 regions of human TCRbeta chains were subjected to immunosequencing. From the authors' description of their analysis: TCRs in the repertoires were matched against a reference library of SARS-CoV-2-specific TCRs that had been generated with the MIRA antigen-specificity platform. Breadth meant the fraction of unique TCRs that were SARS-CoV-2-associated, whereas depth meant the fraction of total T cells that were SARS-CoV-2-associated. Using the MIRA data, each spike-specific TCR was mapped to the spike region that the TCR reacts to and placed in a CD4 or CD8 class. Log10-transformed breadth and depth values were compared by one-way ANOVA with Sidak's multiple comparisons tests. As stored in TCRdb, this immuneACCESS dataset retains in-frame rearrangements with V and J assigned. A fraction of the clones does not appear; measured against another copy, unresolved V genes explain less than half of the discrepancy, and the remainder lacks a known reason. Clone size and V and J calls were adopted from that table, with D and trimming inferred from the DNA. The sample table contains roughly 150,000 clones; only one count was recorded for just under 95% of them. The top ten hold 1.3% to 1.5% of the sample.

Comment on this clone: Its antigen is still unknown. Per-nucleotide qualities are absent, and no much larger clonotype sits a single base away.

The sequence links TRBV30 to TRBJ2-7; the D segment could be TRBD2, given 5 matching bases. Source: peripheral blood, taken on day 0 of AZD1222 vaccination. The source is an adult in good health. In nucleotide form, the sequence is TGTGCCTGGAGTCCCTTCGAGGGCAGCGAGCAGTACTTC. This is translated as CAWSPFEGSEQYF. With the portions outside the CDR3 filled from the reference TRBV30 and TRBJ2-7 genes, the complete variable region becomes SQTIHQWPATLVQPVGSPLSLECTVEGTSNPNLYWYRQAAGRGLQLLFYSVGIGQISSEVPQNLSASRPQDRQFILSSKKLLLSDSGFYLCAWSPFEGSEQYFGPGTRLTVT.